This TCR beta chain appears in the sequencing data of a study of post-analysis software for immune sequencing data. CDR3 length: 13 amino acids. Trimming took 0 bases from V and 3 from J, leaving 6 bases between them. Germline V gives CDR1 DFQATT, CDR2 SNEGSKA (reference sequence). This clonotype was observed a few times. Its antigen is still unknown. Unique molecular identifiers were present in the TCR beta cDNA libraries. One entry per CDR3 protein, called by TCRdb with MiXCR from the PCR reads. The sample lists 650,000 to 850,000 distinct CDR3 sequences, under 60% seen once, with roughly 4.9% in the top ten. Findings and limits, study-wide: About five TRBV segments, including TRBV5-6, TRBV5-1 and TRBV20-1, were more frequent in patients than controls.

The sequence derives from a girl aged 5-17 years with multiple sclerosis. This chain uses TRBV20-1 with TRBJ1-5; D is unclear. The sequenced material came from blood. CDR3 sequence reads: CSARDSLNQPQHF. CDR3 nucleotide sequence: TGCAGTGCTAGAGACAGCCTCAATCAGCCCCAGCATTTT.